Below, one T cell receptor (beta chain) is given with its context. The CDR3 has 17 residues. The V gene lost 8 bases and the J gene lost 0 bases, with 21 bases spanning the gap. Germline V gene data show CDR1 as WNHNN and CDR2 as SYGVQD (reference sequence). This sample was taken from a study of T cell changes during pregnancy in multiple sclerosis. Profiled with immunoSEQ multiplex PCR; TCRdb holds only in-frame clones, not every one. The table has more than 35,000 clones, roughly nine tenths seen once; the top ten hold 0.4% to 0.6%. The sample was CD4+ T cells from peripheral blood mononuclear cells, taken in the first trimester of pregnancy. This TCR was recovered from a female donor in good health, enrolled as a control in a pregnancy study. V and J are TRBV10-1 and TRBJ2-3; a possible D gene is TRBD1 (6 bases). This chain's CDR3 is CASRTYRAATSTDTQYF. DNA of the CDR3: TGCGCCAGCCGAACATACAGGGCCGCCACTAGCACAGATACGCAGTATTTT.